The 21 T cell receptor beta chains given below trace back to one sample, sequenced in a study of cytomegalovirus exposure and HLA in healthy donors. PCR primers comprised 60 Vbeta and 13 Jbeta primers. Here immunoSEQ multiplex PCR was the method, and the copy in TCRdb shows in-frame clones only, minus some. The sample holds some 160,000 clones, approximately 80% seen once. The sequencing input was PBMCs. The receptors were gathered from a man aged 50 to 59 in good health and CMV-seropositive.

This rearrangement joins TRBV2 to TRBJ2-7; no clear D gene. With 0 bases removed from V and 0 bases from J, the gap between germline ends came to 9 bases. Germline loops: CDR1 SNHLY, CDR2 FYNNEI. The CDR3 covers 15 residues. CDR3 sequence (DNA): TGTGCCAGCAGTGAAGCACGTTTCGGCTCCTACGAGCAGTACTTC. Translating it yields CASSEARFGSYEQYF.

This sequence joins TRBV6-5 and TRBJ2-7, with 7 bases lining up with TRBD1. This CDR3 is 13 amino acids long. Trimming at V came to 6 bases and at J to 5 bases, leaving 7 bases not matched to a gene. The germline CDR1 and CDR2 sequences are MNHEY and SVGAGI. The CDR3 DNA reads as TGTGCCAGCAGCCCTACAGGGGCCGACGAGCAGTACTTC. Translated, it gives CASSPTGADEQYF.

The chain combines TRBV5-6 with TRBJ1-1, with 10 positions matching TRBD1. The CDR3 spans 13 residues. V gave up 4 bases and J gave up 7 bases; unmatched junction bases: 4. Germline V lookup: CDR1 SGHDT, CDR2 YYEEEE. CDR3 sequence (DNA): TGTGCCAGCAGCATTTGGGACAGGGGTGAAGCTTTCTTT. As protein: CASSIWDRGEAFF.

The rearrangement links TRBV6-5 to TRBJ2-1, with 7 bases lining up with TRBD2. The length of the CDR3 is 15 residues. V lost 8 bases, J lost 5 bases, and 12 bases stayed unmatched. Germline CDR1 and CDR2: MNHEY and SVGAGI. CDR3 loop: CASWSIAGAHNEQFF. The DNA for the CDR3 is TGTGCCAGCTGGTCCATAGCGGGTGCCCACAATGAGCAGTTCTTC.

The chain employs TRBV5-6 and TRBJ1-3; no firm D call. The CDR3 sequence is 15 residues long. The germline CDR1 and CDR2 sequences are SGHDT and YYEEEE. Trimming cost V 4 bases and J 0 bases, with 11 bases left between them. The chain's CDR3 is CASSGWRGSGNTIYF. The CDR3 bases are TGTGCCAGCAGCGGTTGGCGCGGCTCTGGAAACACCATATATTTT.

Written as DNA, the CDR3 is TGTGCCAGCTCATCGGGACAAGAAGGGACCCAGTACTTC. This codes for CASSSGQEGTQYF. The V call is TRBV18, the J call TRBJ2-5; TRBD1 is a possible D gene (6 bases). The germline V and J ends were trimmed by 5 bases and 7 bases, with 14 bases remaining between them. CDR3 length equals 13 residues. The germline gives CDR1 KGHSH, CDR2 LQKENI.

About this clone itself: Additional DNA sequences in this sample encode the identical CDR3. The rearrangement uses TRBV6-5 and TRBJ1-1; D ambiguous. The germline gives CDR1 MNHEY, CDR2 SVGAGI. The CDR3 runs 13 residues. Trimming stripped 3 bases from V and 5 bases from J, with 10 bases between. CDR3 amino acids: CASSYSTGTEAFF. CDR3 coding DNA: TGTGCCAGCAGTTATTCGACGGGGACTGAAGCTTTCTTT.

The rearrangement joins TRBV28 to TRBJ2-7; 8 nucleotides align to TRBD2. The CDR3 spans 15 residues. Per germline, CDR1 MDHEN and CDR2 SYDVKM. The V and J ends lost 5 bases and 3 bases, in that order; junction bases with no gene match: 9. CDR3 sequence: CASSRLARRNYEQYV. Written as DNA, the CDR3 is TGTGCCAGCAGTAGACTAGCGAGAAGGAACTACGAGCAGTACGTC.

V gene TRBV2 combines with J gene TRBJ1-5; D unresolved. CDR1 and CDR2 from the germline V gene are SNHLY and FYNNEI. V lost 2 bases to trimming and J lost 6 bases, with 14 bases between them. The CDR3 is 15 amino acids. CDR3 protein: CASSEQGRAGQPQHF. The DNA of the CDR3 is TGTGCCAGCAGTGAACAAGGACGTGCGGGTCAGCCCCAGCATTTT.

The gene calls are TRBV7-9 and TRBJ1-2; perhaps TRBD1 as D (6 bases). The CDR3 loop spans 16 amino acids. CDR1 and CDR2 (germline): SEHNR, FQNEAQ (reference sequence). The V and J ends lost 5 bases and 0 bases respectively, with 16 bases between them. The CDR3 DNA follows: TGTGCCAGCAGCCTACCACAGGGACCCTCTAACTATGGCTACACCTTC. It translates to CASSLPQGPSNYGYTF.

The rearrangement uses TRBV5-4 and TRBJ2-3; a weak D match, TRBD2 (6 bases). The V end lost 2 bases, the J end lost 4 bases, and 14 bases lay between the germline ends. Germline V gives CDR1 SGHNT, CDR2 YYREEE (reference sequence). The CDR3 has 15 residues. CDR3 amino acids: CASSFGGTGADTQYF. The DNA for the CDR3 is TGTGCCAGCAGCTTTGGGGGGACCGGGGCAGATACGCAGTATTTT.

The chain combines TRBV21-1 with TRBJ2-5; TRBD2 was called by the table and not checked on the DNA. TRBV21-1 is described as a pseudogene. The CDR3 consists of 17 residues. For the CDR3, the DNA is TGTGCCAGCAGCAAAGTAGGGAGGGGGGACACGGGGGAGACCCAGTACTTC. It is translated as CASSKVGRGDTGETQYF.

The CDR3: CASSPGQGFNEQFF. The CDR3 DNA sequence: TGCGCCAGCAGCCCGGGACAGGGGTTCAATGAGCAGTTCTTC. The chain couples TRBV5-1 to TRBJ2-1; 10 bases align to TRBD1. Germline V gene lookup returns CDR1 SGHRS and CDR2 YFSETQ. The length of the CDR3 is 14 residues. With 4 bases clipped from V and 6 bases from J, the junction kept 4 bases outside the gene matches.

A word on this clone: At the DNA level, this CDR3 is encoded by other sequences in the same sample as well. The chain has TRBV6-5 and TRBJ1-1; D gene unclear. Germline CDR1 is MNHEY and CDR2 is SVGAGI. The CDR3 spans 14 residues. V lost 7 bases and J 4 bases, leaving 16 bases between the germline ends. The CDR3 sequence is CASTYGAPGTEAFF. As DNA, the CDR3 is TGTGCCAGCACCTATGGAGCCCCGGGCACTGAAGCTTTCTTT.

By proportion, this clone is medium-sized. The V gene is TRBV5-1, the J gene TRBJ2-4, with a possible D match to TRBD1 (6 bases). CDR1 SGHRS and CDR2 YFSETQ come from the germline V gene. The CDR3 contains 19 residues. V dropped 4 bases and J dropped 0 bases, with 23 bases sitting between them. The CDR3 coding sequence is TGCGCCAGCAGCGGGGACCAGAGTACAGGGTCCCTAGCCAAAAACATTCAGTACTTC. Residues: CASSGDQSTGSLAKNIQYF.

The CDR3 coding sequence is TGTGCCAGCAGAAACTCAGGGGGTGAGGGTCAGCCCCAGCATTTT. Residues: CASRNSGGEGQPQHF. This chain connects TRBV28 to TRBJ1-5; 7 bases are shared with TRBD1. The CDR3 length is 15 residues. Trimming removed 6 bases from V and 6 bases from J; junction bases left unmatched: 11. Germline loops: CDR1 MDHEN, CDR2 SYDVKM. The variable domain in full, completed from reference TRBV28 and TRBJ1-5, reads DVKVTQSSRYLVKRTGEKVFLECVQDMDHENMFWYRQDPGLGLRLIYFSYDVKMKEKGDIPEGYSVSREKKERFSLILESASTNQTSMYLCASRNSGGEGQPQHFGDGTRLSIL.

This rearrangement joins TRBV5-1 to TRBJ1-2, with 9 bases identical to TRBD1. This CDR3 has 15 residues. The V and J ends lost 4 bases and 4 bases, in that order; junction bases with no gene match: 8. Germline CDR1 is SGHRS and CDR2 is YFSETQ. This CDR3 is CASSPLQGASYGYTF. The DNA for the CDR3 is TGCGCCAGCAGCCCACTACAGGGGGCTTCCTATGGCTACACCTTC.

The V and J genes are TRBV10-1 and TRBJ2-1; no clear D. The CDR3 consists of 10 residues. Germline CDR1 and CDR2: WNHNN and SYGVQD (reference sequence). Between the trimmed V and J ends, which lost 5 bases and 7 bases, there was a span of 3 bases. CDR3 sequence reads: CASSLNEQFF. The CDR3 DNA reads TGCGCCAGCAGTCTGAATGAGCAGTTCTTC.

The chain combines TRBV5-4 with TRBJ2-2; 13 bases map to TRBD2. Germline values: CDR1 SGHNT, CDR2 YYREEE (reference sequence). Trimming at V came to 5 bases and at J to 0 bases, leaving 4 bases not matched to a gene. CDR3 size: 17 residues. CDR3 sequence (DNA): TGTGCCAGCAGTCCCGGGACTAGCGGGGCGAACACCGGGGAGCTGTTTTTT. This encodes CASSPGTSGANTGELFF.

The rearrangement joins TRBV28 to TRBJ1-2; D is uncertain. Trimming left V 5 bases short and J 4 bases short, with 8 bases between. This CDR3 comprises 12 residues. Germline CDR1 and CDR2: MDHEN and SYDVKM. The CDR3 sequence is CASSPRGYGYTF. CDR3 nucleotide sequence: TGTGCCAGCAGTCCCCGGGGCTATGGCTACACCTTC.

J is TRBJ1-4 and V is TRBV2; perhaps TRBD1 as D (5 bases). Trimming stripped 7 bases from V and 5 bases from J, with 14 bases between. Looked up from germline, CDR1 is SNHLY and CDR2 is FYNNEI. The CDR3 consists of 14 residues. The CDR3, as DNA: TGTGCCAGCATGAGAACAGGCGTAAATGAAAAACTGTTTTTT. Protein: CASMRTGVNEKLFF. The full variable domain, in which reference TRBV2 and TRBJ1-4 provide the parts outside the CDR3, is EPEVTQTPSHQVTQMGQEVILRCVPISNHLYFYWYRQILGQKVEFLVSFYNNEISEKSEIFDDQFSVERPDGSNFTLKIRSTKLEDSAMYFCASMRTGVNEKLFFGSGTQLSVL.